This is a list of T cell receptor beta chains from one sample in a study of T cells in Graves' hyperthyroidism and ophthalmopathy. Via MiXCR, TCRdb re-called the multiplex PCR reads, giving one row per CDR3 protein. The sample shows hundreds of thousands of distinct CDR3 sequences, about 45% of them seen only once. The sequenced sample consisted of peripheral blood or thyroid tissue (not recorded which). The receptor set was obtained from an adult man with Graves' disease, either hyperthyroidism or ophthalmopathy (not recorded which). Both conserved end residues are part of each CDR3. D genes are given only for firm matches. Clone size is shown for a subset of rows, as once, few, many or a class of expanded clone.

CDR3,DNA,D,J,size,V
CASSLRSGVDTIYF,TGTGCCAGCAGCCTAAGATCAGGGGTCGACACCATATATTTT,NA,TRBJ1-3,few,TRBV7-3
CASARDFAIAPQHF,TGTGCCAGTGCTAGAGACTTCGCCATCGCCCCCCAGCATTTT,NA,TRBJ1-5,NA,TRBV7-2
CAISYSQGRRDGYTF,TGTGCCATCAGTTATTCCCAGGGGCGGCGTGATGGCTACACCTTC,NA,TRBJ1-2,NA,TRBV10-3
CASSLGMGGGYGYTF,TGTGCCAGCAGCTTAGGAATGGGGGGCGGATATGGCTACACCTTC,NA,TRBJ1-2,few,TRBV7-9
CASSLAGQGIETQYF,TGTGCCAGCAGCTTGGCCGGCCAGGGGATAGAGACCCAGTACTTC,NA,TRBJ2-5,NA,TRBV7-9
CSARDRPYEQYF,TGCAGTGCTAGGGACAGACCGTACGAGCAGTACTTC,NA,TRBJ2-7,NA,TRBV20-1
CASSSPGTASAFF,TGTGCCAGCAGTTCTCCCGGGACAGCCTCCGCTTTCTTT,TRBD1,TRBJ1-1,few,TRBV12-3/TRBV12-4
CASSWDRGREKLFF,TGTGCCAGCAGTTGGGACAGGGGGCGGGAAAAACTGTTTTTT,TRBD1,TRBJ1-4,NA,TRBV2
CASSLAGDRYGYTF,TGTGCCAGCAGCTTAGCGGGGGACAGATATGGCTACACCTTC,TRBD1,TRBJ1-2,many,TRBV7-2
CASSQDRAHYGYTF,TGCGCCAGCAGCCAGGACAGGGCCCACTATGGCTACACCTTC,TRBD1,TRBJ1-2,NA,TRBV5-1
CASSSEGRPNTEAFF,TGCGCCAGCAGCTCGGAGGGACGCCCGAACACTGAAGCTTTCTTT,NA,TRBJ1-1,few,TRBV5-1
CASSTGTQETQYF,TGTGCTAGCAGCACCGGGACACAAGAGACCCAGTACTTC,NA,TRBJ2-5,many,TRBV7-7
CASSLTRSSTGELFF,TGTGCCAGCAGCTTGACGAGGTCTTCCACCGGGGAGCTGTTTTTT,NA,TRBJ2-2,NA,TRBV7-6
CASRHGTDGYTF,TGTGCCAGCAGGCACGGTACGGATGGCTACACCTTC,NA,TRBJ1-2,many,TRBV7-2
CASSLSASGSQETQYF,TGCGCCAGCAGCTTGTCAGCCAGCGGGAGTCAAGAGACCCAGTACTTC,TRBD2,TRBJ2-5,NA,TRBV5-1
CASSPGTGGRTEAFF,TGCGCCAGCAGCCCTGGGACAGGGGGTAGGACTGAAGCTTTCTTT,TRBD1,TRBJ1-1,NA,TRBV5-1
CAISERTNTEAFF,TGTGCCATCAGTGAACGGACGAACACTGAAGCTTTCTTT,NA,TRBJ1-1,NA,TRBV10-3
CASSSSGGGSPLHF,TGTGCCAGCAGTAGCTCAGGGGGCGGTTCACCCCTCCACTTT,TRBD1,TRBJ1-6,NA,TRBV6-5
CSLVRNSPLHF,TGCAGCTTGGTTCGAAATTCACCCCTCCACTTT,NA,TRBJ1-6,NA,TRBV29-1
CASSWGQGARDYGYTF,TGTGCCAGCAGTTGGGGACAGGGGGCTAGGGACTATGGCTACACCTTC,TRBD1,TRBJ1-2,NA,TRBV6-6
CASSLTAPNSPLHF,TGTGCCAGCAGCTTAACTGCTCCTAATTCACCCCTCCACTTT,NA,TRBJ1-6,many,TRBV7-9